Below, 25 T cell receptor beta chains from the same sample are listed, as sequenced in a study of naive and memory T cell subsets. Documented treatment: skin biopsy from PPD injection site in Mantoux-positive individual. The library had UMIs added by 3' ligation of an oligonucleotide to TCR cDNA. Four PCR rounds used nested alpha and beta constant region primers plus the SP2 primer. TCRdb re-derived calls from the UMI-ligation and nested PCR reads in MiXCR, one entry per CDR3 protein. Of about 37,000 distinct CDR3 sequences in the sample, 11% were seen once. The material was skin, obtained from a tuberculin skin test site. The receptors here all came from an adult in good health.

The sample holds many counts of this clonotype. CDR3 DNA: TGTGCCAGCAGCCCTTCCAGCGGCACAGATACGCAGTATTTT. The encoded protein is CASSPSSGTDTQYF. The genes are TRBV7-3 and TRBJ2-3; no clear D. Germline CDR1 SGHTA, CDR2 FQGTGA. This CDR3 is 14 amino acids long. Trimming stripped 5 bases from V and 1 base from J, with 10 bases between. The entire variable domain, with the rest obtained from reference TRBV7-3 and TRBJ2-3, is as follows: GAGVSQTPSNKVTEKGKYVELRCDPISGHTALYWYRQSLGQGPEFLIYFQGTGAADDSGLPNDRFFAVRPEGSVSTLKIQRTERGDSAVYLCASSPSSGTDTQYFGPGTRLTVL.

CDR3 sequence: CASSSPLLRTPTNEKLFF. CDR3 coding DNA: TGTGCCAGCAGCTCACCACTACTAAGGACACCAACTAATGAAAAACTGTTTTTT. V and J are TRBV7-9 and TRBJ1-4; TRBD1 might be the D (5 bases). This CDR3 spans 18 amino acids. V lost 4 bases, J lost 0 bases, and 18 bases lay in between. Germline lookup yields CDR1 SEHNR and CDR2 FQNEAQ (reference sequence).

V is TRBV6-6 and J is TRBJ1-1; TRBD1 matches at 7 bases. CDR3 length: 12 amino acids. Trimming cost V 7 bases and J 6 bases; bases outside gene matches: 5. The V gene's germline CDR1 is MNHNY and CDR2 SVGAGI (reference sequence). The CDR3 sequence: CASKQGRPEAFF. The CDR3 region has the DNA TGTGCCAGCAAACAGGGGAGGCCTGAAGCTTTCTTT.

This clonotype was seen repeatedly, ten times or more. The chain is built from TRBV6-1 and TRBJ2-4; 11 bases map to TRBD2. Looked up from germline, CDR1 is MNHNS and CDR2 is SASEGT. V gave up 4 bases and J gave up 6 bases; unmatched junction bases: 8. The CDR3 is 16 amino acids. The CDR3 DNA follows: TGTGCCAGCAGTGGTGGGACTAGCGGAGCCCGAAACATTCAGTACTTC. It translates to CASSGGTSGARNIQYF.

Only a few counts were recorded for this clonotype. This chain connects TRBV7-8 to TRBJ2-2, with 7 bases identical to TRBD2. The V and J ends lost 5 bases and 5 bases, in that order; junction bases with no gene match: 11. The CDR3 is made up of 16 amino acids. CDR1 is SGHVS, CDR2 FQNEAQ, per germline. The chain's CDR3 is CASSPRVWGGTGELFF. For the CDR3, the DNA is TGTGCCAGCAGCCCACGTGTCTGGGGGGGGACCGGGGAGCTGTTTTTT. Full variable domain (rest looked up from reference TRBV7-8 and TRBJ2-2): GAGVSQSPRYKVAKRGQDVALRCDPISGHVSLFWYQQALGQGPEFLTYFQNEAQLDKSGLPSDRFFAERPEGSVSTLKIQRTQQEDSAVYLCASSPRVWGGTGELFFGEGSRLTVL.

The table lists this clonotype with a few counts. The genes are TRBV9 and TRBJ1-2; TRBD1 might be the D (5 bases). Germline CDR1 reads SGDLS; CDR2 reads YYNGEE. V was trimmed by 0 bases and J by 8 bases, leaving 11 bases between them. The CDR3 is 13 amino acids. The CDR3 nucleotides read TGTGCCAGCAGCGTAGACGCGGGGCTCGGCTACACCTTC. Protein: CASSVDAGLGYTF.

V and J are TRBV14 and TRBJ1-2, with unresolved D. The length of the CDR3 is 12 residues. The germline V gene has CDR1 SGHDN and CDR2 FVKESK. Trimming took 4 bases from V and 4 from J, leaving 7 bases between them. Here the CDR3 reads CASSPGPYGYTF. CDR3 nucleotide sequence: TGTGCCAGCAGCCCGGGCCCCTATGGCTACACCTTC.

This clonotype was detected ten times or more. The rearrangement links TRBV7-3 to TRBJ2-7, with 10 bases fitting TRBD2. J was trimmed by 7 bases and V by 5 bases; bases with no gene match: 5. The CDR3 is 13 residues long. Germline CDR1 and CDR2: SGHTA and FQGTGA. CDR3 sequence (DNA): TGTGCCAGCAGCAGCGGGAGGGAAGGAGAGCAGTACTTC. It specifies CASSSGREGEQYF. The full variable domain, rest sourced from reference TRBV7-3 and TRBJ2-7, is GAGVSQTPSNKVTEKGKYVELRCDPISGHTALYWYRQSLGQGPEFLIYFQGTGAADDSGLPNDRFFAVRPEGSVSTLKIQRTERGDSAVYLCASSSGREGEQYFGPGTRLTVT.

The rearrangement uses TRBV5-6 and TRBJ2-7; TRBD1 aligns across 9 bases. This CDR3 is built from 13 residues. Germline V gene sequence: CDR1 SGHDT, CDR2 YYEEEE. V lost 4 bases to trimming and J lost 4 bases; unmatched junction nucleotides: 3. CDR3 in DNA: TGTGCCAGCAGCCGGGACAGGGTTTACGAGCAGTACTTC. Translated: CASSRDRVYEQYF.

At least ten counts were recorded for this clonotype. J is TRBJ2-1 and V is TRBV27, with 13 nucleotides matching TRBD2. Trimming took 6 bases from V and 8 from J; bases not matched to a gene: 7. CDR1 MNHEY and CDR2 SMNVEV come from the germline V gene (reference sequence). This CDR3 is 15 amino acids long. CDR3 sequence: CASRLGLAGADEQFF. As DNA, the CDR3 is TGTGCCAGCAGGCTTGGACTAGCGGGAGCTGATGAGCAGTTCTTC.

This clonotype was recorded at least ten times. The rearrangement joins TRBV12-5 to TRBJ2-5, with TRBD2 matching over 8 bases. Germline CDR1 reads LGHNT; CDR2 reads FRNRAP. The J segment lost 7 bases and the V segment lost 3 bases, leaving 7 bases of the junction unmatched. CDR3 length: 14 amino acids. The CDR3: CASGFTGGAGTQYF. The CDR3 DNA is TGTGCTAGTGGTTTTACCGGGGGGGCCGGGACCCAGTACTTC. Together with reference TRBV12-5 and TRBJ2-5, the CDR3 gives the full variable domain: DARVTQTPRHKVTEMGQEVTMRCQPILGHNTVFWYRQTMMQGLELLAYFRNRAPLDDSGMPKDRFSAEMPDATLATLKIQPSEPRDSAVYFCASGFTGGAGTQYFGPGTRLLVL.

This clonotype was seen just once. V is TRBV12-3 or TRBV12-4 and J is TRBJ1-5; no clear D. V lost 6 bases and J lost 1, with 10 bases in between. CDR3 length equals 14 residues. The CDR3 here is CASSQDLSNQPQHF. The CDR3 DNA reads as TGTGCCAGCAGCCAAGACTTAAGCAATCAGCCCCAGCATTTT.

This clonotype has a count of ten or more. CDR3 nucleotide sequence: TGTGCCAGCAGTCAAGGACAGACGAACACTGAAGCTTTCTTT. Its translation: CASSQGQTNTEAFF. The V call is TRBV27, the J call TRBJ1-1, with a possible D match to TRBD1 (6 bases). The V end lost 5 bases, the J end lost 1 base, and 11 bases lay between the germline ends. Per germline, CDR1 MNHEY and CDR2 SMNVEV (reference sequence). CDR3 length equals 14 residues.

In regard to this clonotype: A much larger clone sits a single nucleotide away, making a read error possible. V usage is TRBV30 and J usage is TRBJ2-1; unclear D gene. Germline V CDR1 and CDR2: GTSNPN, SVGIG (reference sequence). The CDR3 loop spans 14 amino acids. The V and J ends lost 1 base and 2 bases respectively, with 9 bases between them. This CDR3 is CAWSGPPAYNEQFF. The CDR3 DNA reads TGTGCCTGGAGTGGTCCACCAGCCTACAATGAGCAGTTCTTC.

This clonotype occurred many times. The rearrangement joins TRBV7-2 to TRBJ2-2; D gene unclear. The CDR3 sequence is 15 residues long. Germline-derived CDR1 and CDR2 are SGHTA and FQGNSA. Trimming left V 2 bases short and J 1 base short, with 8 bases between. CDR3: CASSLLPQNTGELFF. CDR3 bases: TGTGCCAGCAGCTTATTGCCACAGAACACCGGGGAGCTGTTTTTT.

This clonotype came up a few times. This rearrangement joins TRBV7-2 to TRBJ2-5; a weak D match, TRBD1 (6 bases). The germline V gene has CDR1 SGHTA and CDR2 FQGNSA. The CDR3 covers 14 residues. Trimming removed 0 bases from V and 4 bases from J, with 9 bases in between. The CDR3 nucleotides are TGTGCCAGCAGCTTAGCGCAGGGGTCAGAGACCCAGTACTTC. Protein sequence: CASSLAQGSETQYF.

At least ten counts were recorded for this clonotype. The rearrangement uses TRBV6-5 and TRBJ2-2; 8 nucleotides line up with TRBD1. J was trimmed by 5 bases and V by 6 bases; bases with no gene match: 8. The CDR3 length is 15 residues. CDR1 and CDR2 (germline): MNHEY, SVGAGI. The DNA for the CDR3 is TGTGCCAGCAGGCAAACAGGGGGGCTTACCGGGGAGCTGTTTTTT. It yields the protein CASRQTGGLTGELFF.

The CDR3 bases are TGCGCCAGCAGCCAAGGGGTAGGAGACGGAGGGGGGTATGGCTACACCTTC. Protein: CASSQGVGDGGGYGYTF. The V and J genes are TRBV4-1 and TRBJ1-2; D might be TRBD1 (6 bases). V was clipped by 1 base and J by 5 bases, with 20 bases between them. The CDR3 has 17 residues. Germline CDR1 and CDR2: MGHRA and YSYEKL.

This clonotype was seen many times. The chain couples TRBV19 to TRBJ2-1, with TRBD2 matching 11 bases. CDR3 length: 18 amino acids. Germline V lookup: CDR1 LNHDA, CDR2 SQIVND (reference sequence). The trim removed 8 bases at V and 0 bases at J, leaving 12 bases unmatched. The CDR3 reads CASATGLAVTSSYNEQFF. DNA of the CDR3: TGTGCCAGTGCCACGGGACTAGCGGTTACGAGCTCCTACAATGAGCAGTTCTTC.

A word on this clonotype: A much larger clone differs by one base, so this may be a read error. J is TRBJ2-3 and V is TRBV7-9; perhaps TRBD1 as D (6 bases). Germline V lookup: CDR1 SEHNR, CDR2 FQNEAQ (reference sequence). The CDR3 consists of 14 residues. The chain's CDR3 is CSSSLGRGGDTQYF. The CDR3 nucleotides read TGTTCCAGCAGCTTAGGCAGGGGCGGAGATACGCAGTATTTT. Variable domain in full (rest from reference TRBV7-9 and TRBJ2-3): DTGVSQNPRHKITKRGQNVTFRCDPISEHNRLYWYRQTLGQGPEFLTYFQNEAQLEKSRLLSDRFSAERPKGSFSTLEIQRTEQGDSAMYLCSSSLGRGGDTQYFGPGTRLTVL.

The gene calls are TRBV20-1 and TRBJ1-1, with 7 bases fitting TRBD1. CDR1 and CDR2 (germline): DFQATT, SNEGSKA (reference sequence). The CDR3 totals 13 residues. Losses at the gene ends were 0 bases for V and 11 bases for J; bases not matched to a gene: 9. CDR3 coding DNA: TGCAGTGCTAGAGATGGGACAGCCCGCCAGGCTTTCTTT. It translates to CSARDGTARQAFF.

V gene TRBV5-1 combines with J gene TRBJ1-5; D possibly corresponds to TRBD1 (6 bases). CDR1 and CDR2 (germline): SGHRS, YFSETQ. The CDR3 has 13 amino acids. The ends were cut back, 1 base at V and 5 bases at J, with 7 bases in the middle. CDR3 in DNA: TGCGCCAGCAGCTTGTGGGGGCATCAGCCCCAGCATTTT. This gives the protein CASSLWGHQPQHF.

On this clonotype itself: A much larger clone sits a single nucleotide away, making a read error possible. This chain links TRBV10-3 with TRBJ2-3; possibly TRBD2 for D (6 bases). The germline CDR1 and CDR2 sequences are ENHRY and SYGVKD. The length of the CDR3 is 15 residues. Written as DNA, the CDR3 is TGTCCCATCAGTGAATGGGGCGGGATGACAGATACGCAGTATTTT. Translation gives CPISEWGGMTDTQYF.

This clonotype has a single count. At one end, the junction sequence differs from germline, possibly due to a read error. The chain joins TRBV14 to TRBJ1-2; TRBD1 aligns across 8 bases. The length of the CDR3 is 15 residues. From germline, CDR1 is SGHDN and CDR2 FVKESK. This chain's CDR3 is CASSPGQGTPYGDTF. The CDR3 coding sequence is TGTGCCAGCAGCCCCGGACAGGGCACGCCCTATGGCGACACCTTC.

The sample holds a few counts of this clonotype. The V and J genes are TRBV12-3 or TRBV12-4 and TRBJ1-1; D uncertain. Trimming pared 10 bases from V and 1 base from J, leaving 16 bases between. The CDR3 loop spans 14 amino acids. The CDR3 loop is CANSQTPGNTEAFF. The DNA for the CDR3 is TGTGCCAACTCGCAGACTCCTGGGAACACTGAAGCTTTCTTT.